This TCR beta chain comes out of a study of T-cell memory formation after mild COVID-19. Study observations and caveats: For contracting clones, CD4+ ones sat mainly in CM and EM, CD8+ in EMRA. Detection of some responders pre-infection suggested pre-existing cross-reactive memory T cells participated. Specificity for SARS-CoV-2 was not confirmed among the second-wave clones peaking on day 37.

As regards this clonotype: No antigen is known for it.

With constant-segment primers, 5'RACE yielded cDNA libraries of TCR alpha and TCR beta that carried sample barcodes and UMIs. TCRdb re-called the 5' RACE reads through MiXCR, storing one row per CDR3 protein. The sample consists of about 210,000 distinct CDR3 sequences, approximately 30% of them appearing once. CDR1 is SGHTA and CDR2 is FQGTGA in the germline V gene. CDR3 length: 18 residues. The V segment lost 5 bases and the J segment 0 bases; nucleotides outside the gene matches: 8. This clonotype was sampled from an adult woman who had mild COVID-19 (a few samples of this study predate the infection). Cell type and time point are not known. Sample: PBMCs or a T cell subset sorted from them (not recorded which). The chain carries TRBV7-3 and TRBJ2-6, with 9 bases identical to TRBD1. The CDR3 DNA follows: TGTGCCAGCAGCGGGCCGGGACAGGGAAGCTCTGGGGCCAACGTCCTGACTTTC. This gives the protein CASSGPGQGSSGANVLTF. Full variable domain (rest looked up from reference TRBV7-3 and TRBJ2-6): GAGVSQTPSNKVTEKGKYVELRCDPISGHTALYWYRQSLGQGPEFLIYFQGTGAADDSGLPNDRFFAVRPEGSVSTLKIQRTERGDSAVYLCASSGPGQGSSGANVLTFGAGSRLTVL.